The present T cell receptor (beta chain) was sequenced within a study of blood T cell repertoires in COVID-19. Study-wide background: Acute and convalescent COVID-19 samples came from the United States, Italy and Spain. PBMCs, B-cell-depleted T cells, or T cells were the source of the cDNA or gDNA that made up the material.

As handled by the study authors: Amplification from reference gene primers served as the basis for estimated nucleated cell counts. Generated by immunoSEQ multiplex PCR, the TCRdb table keeps only in-frame clones and is missing some. That table is the source of V, J and clone size, and D and trimming were worked out from the DNA. Of about 160,000 clones in the sample, approximately 88% were seen once. Trimming pared 7 bases from V and 5 bases from J, leaving 14 bases between. The CDR3 has 13 residues. The chain links TRBV23-1 to TRBJ1-1; tentatively, D is TRBD1 (6 bases). TRBV23-1 is reported as an ORF; its role is uncertain. This clonotype originated in a woman of 80 years or more with active or convalescent COVID-19. Sequencing input: peripheral blood. In DNA, the CDR3 is TGCGCCAGCATCCCTCACAGGGATACTGAAGCTTTCTTT. This encodes CASIPHRDTEAFF.